This T cell receptor beta chain was sequenced in a study of T cells in Graves' hyperthyroidism and ophthalmopathy. Germline V gene lookup returns CDR1 WSHSY and CDR2 SAAADI. The CDR3 has 14 amino acids. V lost 5 bases and J lost 5, with 15 bases in between. The study, taken as a whole, reports: Ophthalmopathy was model-predicted a median about 7.1 months pre-onset. Researchers report that a 13 V-J model separated ophthalmopathy from stable hyperthyroidism.

This clonotype was observed a few times. The antigen is not known. Amplified regions were TCR beta CDR3 sequences from RNA transcripts. The study used the HTBI primer set for a first-round RT-PCR of the TCR CDR3. One entry per CDR3 protein, called by TCRdb with MiXCR from the multiplex PCR reads. The sample shows around 660,000 distinct CDR3 sequences, 45% of them seen only once. The chain links TRBV10-2 to TRBJ2-5; weak D call: TRBD2 (7 bases). This TCR was sampled from an adult man with Graves' disease, either hyperthyroidism or ophthalmopathy (not recorded which). Sequencing was carried out using peripheral blood or thyroid tissue (not recorded which). CDR3 nucleotide sequence: TGCGCCAGCAGTCCCCGGGGGGCCAAGGAGACCCAGTACTTC. It specifies CASSPRGAKETQYF.